The T cell receptor (beta chain) described here comes from a study of blood T cells in healthy people across ages. Overall study results and limits: TCR beta diversity correlated strongly with naive T cell percentage.

A remark on this clonotype: Antigen unknown.

The CDR3 runs 13 residues. V lost 0 bases and J lost 11, with 16 bases in between. CDR1 and CDR2 from the germline V gene are DFQATT and SNEGSKA (reference sequence). For the second PCR, which ran for roughly 7 to 11 cycles, a sample-barcoded 5' primer and a J-beta primer mix were used. Tags on each cDNA molecule came from a template-switch adaptor with 12 random nucleotides. TCRdb itself ran the 5' RACE reads through MiXCR, one entry per CDR3 protein. The sample yields roughly 1.7 million distinct CDR3 sequences, about 31% seen once. The sequence was obtained from a woman in her twenties or thirties in good health. The chain employs TRBV20-1 and TRBJ1-1; D is ambiguous. The sample consisted of blood. The CDR3 region is CSARDWSQAMAFF. The CDR3 coding sequence is TGCAGTGCTAGAGATTGGAGCCAAGCAATGGCTTTCTTT.